The 10 T cell receptor beta chains presented below share a single source sample, sequenced in a study of vaccination effects on CD4 cells after COVID-19. Data came from immunoSEQ multiplex PCR; TCRdb stores just in-frame clones and leaves some out. Of some 15,000 clones in the sample, around 78% were seen once. Viral peptide pool expansion of antigen-specific CD4+ T cells preceded sequencing in the ViraFEST assay. Culture proceeded for more than 8 days, and CD4+ T cells were then isolated. This person caught SARS-CoV-2 sometime from March to December 2020, and PCR testing confirmed the infection. Participants each got two BNT162b2 or mRNA-1273 vaccine doses. These TCRs' antigens remain unknown. The starting material was CD4+ T cells from PBMCs cultured with HCoV-NL63 spike peptides, obtained after COVID-19 vaccination. These receptors came from a human donor who had a prior SARS-CoV-2 infection.

This clone has more than one count but fewer than ten. This rearrangement joins TRBV19 to TRBJ1-5; TRBD1 matches at 10 bases. The germline V gene has CDR1 LNHDA and CDR2 SQIVND (reference sequence). The CDR3 extends over 15 amino acids. After removal of 6 bases from V and 4 bases from J, the junction contained 6 bases not matched to a gene. CDR3 bases: TGTGCCAGTAGGGGGGACAGGGGTTGGAATCAGCCCCAGCATTTT. Translating gives CASRGDRGWNQPQHF. Full variable domain (remainder filled in from reference TRBV19 and TRBJ1-5): DGGITQSPKYLFRKEGQNVTLSCEQNLNHDAMYWYRQDPGQGLRLIYYSQIVNDFQKGDIAEGYSVSREKKESFPLTVTSAQKNPTAFYLCASRGDRGWNQPQHFGDGTRLSIL.

The V and J genes are TRBV7-3 and TRBJ2-5, with D hard to call. CDR1 is SGHTA, CDR2 FQGTGA, per germline. With 1 base removed from V and 4 bases from J, the gap between germline ends came to 7 bases. The CDR3 is 13 residues long. The CDR3, as DNA: TGTGCCAGCAGCTTAAGCCTGGGAGAGACCCAGTACTTC. It yields the protein CASSLSLGETQYF.

This clone appeared a single time. The chain couples TRBV30 to TRBJ2-3, with a tentative D call TRBD2 (5 bases). From germline, CDR1 is GTSNPN and CDR2 SVGIG (reference sequence). Deletions cut 5 bases from V and 4 bases from J, with 19 bases between. The CDR3 sequence is 15 residues long. Here the CDR3 reads CAWGRLTPNADTQYF. In DNA, the CDR3 is TGTGCCTGGGGGAGACTGACGCCGAACGCAGATACGCAGTATTTT.

The chain recombines TRBV7-8 with TRBJ2-7; tentatively, D is TRBD1 (6 bases). Between the trimmed V and J ends, which lost 2 bases and 0 bases, there was a span of 23 bases. This CDR3 comprises 19 residues. CDR1 and CDR2 (germline): SGHVS, FQNEAQ. The CDR3 reads CASSLYRFVARQASYEQYF. The CDR3 DNA reads as TGTGCCAGCAGCTTATATAGGTTCGTTGCGAGACAGGCCTCCTACGAGCAGTACTTC. Drawing the rest from reference TRBV7-8 and TRBJ2-7, the complete variable domain is GAGVSQSPRYKVAKRGQDVALRCDPISGHVSLFWYQQALGQGPEFLTYFQNEAQLDKSGLPSDRFFAERPEGSVSTLKIQRTQQEDSAVYLCASSLYRFVARQASYEQYFGPGTRLTVT.

This chain uses TRBV9 with TRBJ2-1; a weak D match, TRBD2 (5 bases). V shed 4 bases and J shed 0 bases, with 11 bases lying between them. The CDR3 runs 15 residues. Germline CDR1 SGDLS, CDR2 YYNGEE. The CDR3 loop reads CASSSGLLSYNEQFF. The CDR3 coding sequence is TGTGCCAGCAGCTCAGGACTCCTCTCCTACAATGAGCAGTTCTTC.

V usage is TRBV11-3 and J usage is TRBJ2-7; weak D call: TRBD2 (5 bases). The germline V and J ends were trimmed by 0 bases and 3 bases, with 12 bases remaining between them. Germline CDR1 and CDR2: SGHNT and YENEEA. CDR3 length: 15 amino acids. The CDR3 nucleotides read TGTGCCAGCAGCTTAGATCCCACCCGGGGCTACGAGCAGTACTTC. This codes for CASSLDPTRGYEQYF.

The chain combines TRBV2 with TRBJ1-1; 9 bases fit TRBD1. The ends lost 4 bases at V and 3 bases at J; junction bases unmatched: 3. The CDR3 is made up of 14 amino acids. Germline assignment: CDR1 SNHLY and CDR2 FYNNEI. The CDR3 DNA reads TGTGCCAGCAGTGCCCGGACAGGGGACACTGAAGCTTTCTTT. Translating it yields CASSARTGDTEAFF.

This chain's CDR3 is CASSQLRSGYGYTF. In DNA, the CDR3 is TGCGCCAGCAGCCAACTCCGGTCGGGTTATGGCTACACCTTC. This rearrangement joins TRBV4-1 to TRBJ1-2; no firm D call. Germline CDR1 and CDR2: MGHRA and YSYEKL. The CDR3 length is 14 residues. The V end was cut by 2 bases, the J end by 5 bases, with 12 bases between.

The chain is built from TRBV5-1 and TRBJ2-5; D is uncertain. CDR1 and CDR2 (germline): SGHRS, YFSETQ. V lost 0 bases and J lost 2, with 8 bases in between. The CDR3 length is 14 residues. The CDR3 is CASSLGPEQETQYF. In nucleotides, the CDR3 is TGCGCCAGCAGCTTGGGGCCAGAACAAGAGACCCAGTACTTC. Supplemented by reference TRBV5-1 and TRBJ2-5, the full variable domain reads KAGVTQTPRYLIKTRGQQVTLSCSPISGHRSVSWYQQTPGQGLQFLFEYFSETQRNKGNFPGRFSGRQFSNSRSEMNVSTLELGDSALYLCASSLGPEQETQYFGPGTRLLVL.

The V gene is TRBV18, the J gene TRBJ2-2; 8 bases align to TRBD2. The CDR3 is 15 amino acids. CDR1 and CDR2 from the germline V gene are KGHSH and LQKENI. V shed 3 bases, J shed 5 bases, and the junction held 5 bases outside the gene matches. The CDR3 bases are TGTGCCAGCTCACCTCCTAGCGGGCGAACCGGGGAGCTGTTTTTT. Its protein is CASSPPSGRTGELFF.